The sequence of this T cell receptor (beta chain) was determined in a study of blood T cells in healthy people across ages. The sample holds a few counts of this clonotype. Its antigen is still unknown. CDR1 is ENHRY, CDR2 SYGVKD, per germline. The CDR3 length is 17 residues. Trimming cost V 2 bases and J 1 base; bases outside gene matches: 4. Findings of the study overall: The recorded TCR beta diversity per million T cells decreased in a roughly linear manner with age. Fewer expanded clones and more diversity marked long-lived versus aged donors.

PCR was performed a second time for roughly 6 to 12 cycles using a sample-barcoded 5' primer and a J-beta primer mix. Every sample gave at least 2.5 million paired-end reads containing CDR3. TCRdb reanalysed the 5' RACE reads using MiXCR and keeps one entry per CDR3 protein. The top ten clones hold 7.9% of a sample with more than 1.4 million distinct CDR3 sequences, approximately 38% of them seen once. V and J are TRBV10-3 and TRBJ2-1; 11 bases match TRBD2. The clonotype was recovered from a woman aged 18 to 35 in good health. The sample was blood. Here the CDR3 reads CAISEPSGGRSYNEQFF. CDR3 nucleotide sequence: TGTGCCATCAGTGAGCCTAGCGGGGGGCGGTCCTACAATGAGCAGTTCTTC.